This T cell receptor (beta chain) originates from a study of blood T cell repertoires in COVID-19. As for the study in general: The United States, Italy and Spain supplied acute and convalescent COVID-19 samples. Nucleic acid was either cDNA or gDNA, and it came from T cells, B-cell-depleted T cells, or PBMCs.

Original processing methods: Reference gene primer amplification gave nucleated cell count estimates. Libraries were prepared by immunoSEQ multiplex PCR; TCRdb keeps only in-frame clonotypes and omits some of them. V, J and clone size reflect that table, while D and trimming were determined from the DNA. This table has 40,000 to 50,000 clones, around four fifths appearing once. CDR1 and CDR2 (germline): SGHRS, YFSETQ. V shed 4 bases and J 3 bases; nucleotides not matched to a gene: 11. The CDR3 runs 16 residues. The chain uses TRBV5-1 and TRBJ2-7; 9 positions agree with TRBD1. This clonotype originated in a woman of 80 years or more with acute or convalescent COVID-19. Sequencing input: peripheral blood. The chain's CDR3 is CASSPVRTGEGYEQYF. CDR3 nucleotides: TGCGCCAGCAGCCCGGTTCGGACAGGGGAGGGCTACGAGCAGTACTTC.